Presented here are 11 T cell receptor beta chains from one specimen sequenced in a study of Ad26.COV2.S vaccination and SARS-CoV-2 variants. The table came from immunoSEQ multiplex PCR; TCRdb's copy has only in-frame clones and leaves some out. The sample carries roughly 380,000 clones, under 95% recorded once. The sequences come from peripheral blood, collected after recovery from COVID-19. The receptors come from a human donor who had recovered from COVID-19.

J is TRBJ1-2 and V is TRBV3-1 (or the pseudogene TRBV3-2); possibly TRBD1 for D (5 bases). V lost 4 bases to trimming and J lost 3 bases, with 9 bases between them. The CDR3 has 13 residues. CDR1 is LGHDT and CDR2 is YNNKEL in the germline V gene (reference sequence). As DNA, the CDR3 is TGTGCCAGCAGCCCCGGGACCCACTATGGCTACACCTTC. It specifies CASSPGTHYGYTF.

The chain employs TRBV6-6 and TRBJ1-1; D uncertain. Germline-derived CDR1 and CDR2 are MNHNY and SVGAGI (reference sequence). The germline V and J ends were trimmed by 5 bases and 4 bases, with 17 bases remaining between them. The CDR3 runs to 15 residues. For the CDR3, the DNA is TGTGCCAGCAGTCCGATCCGGGGAATGGGCACTGAAGCTTTCTTT. Translation: CASSPIRGMGTEAFF.

The V and J genes are TRBV7-9 and TRBJ1-4; D is unresolved. CDR3 length: 15 amino acids. V lost 5 bases, J lost 0 bases, and 10 bases lay in between. The germline V gene has CDR1 SEHNR and CDR2 FQNEAQ (reference sequence). This CDR3 is CASSRNLATNEKLFF. The CDR3 DNA reads as TGTGCCAGCAGCCGGAACCTTGCAACTAATGAAAAACTGTTTTTT. The full variable domain, rest sourced from reference TRBV7-9 and TRBJ1-4, is DTGVSQNPRHKITKRGQNVTFRCDPISEHNRLYWYRQTLGQGPEFLTYFQNEAQLEKSRLLSDRFSAERPKGSFSTLEIQRTEQGDSAMYLCASSRNLATNEKLFFGSGTQLSVL.

The chain carries TRBV5-5 and TRBJ1-1, with unresolved D. Germline-derived CDR1 and CDR2 are SGHKS and YYEKEE (reference sequence). CDR3 length: 12 amino acids. V was clipped by 2 bases and J by 4 bases, with 6 bases between them. CDR3 coding DNA: TGTGCCAGCAGCTTATGGCCCACTGAAGCTTTCTTT. Encoded protein: CASSLWPTEAFF.

The chain carries TRBV6-6 and TRBJ2-3; 14 bases match TRBD2. This CDR3 comprises 17 residues. Trimming removed 5 bases from V and 2 bases from J; junction bases left unmatched: 6. CDR1 and CDR2 (germline): MNHNY, SVGAGI (reference sequence). The CDR3 protein is CASSPRLAGGITDTQYF. In DNA form, the CDR3 reads TGTGCCAGCAGTCCTAGACTAGCGGGGGGGATCACAGATACGCAGTATTTT.

The chain has TRBV7-8 and TRBJ2-5; TRBD1 is a possible D gene (5 bases). The CDR3 has 13 amino acids. CDR1 SGHVS and CDR2 FQNEAQ come from the germline V gene. The V gene lost 4 bases and the J gene lost 5 bases, with 11 bases spanning the gap. CDR3 nucleotides: TGTGCCAGCAGCTCCTCCCAGGGCGAGACCCAGTACTTC. Translated: CASSSSQGETQYF.

CDR3: CASSLIGGIGYTF. The CDR3 DNA reads as TGTGCCAGCAGTTTAATCGGGGGGATTGGCTACACCTTC. The chain recombines TRBV27 with TRBJ1-2; maybe TRBD1 (5 bases). Deletions cut 2 bases from V and 7 bases from J, with 11 bases between. The CDR3 has 13 amino acids. Germline values: CDR1 MNHEY, CDR2 SMNVEV (reference sequence).

This chain connects TRBV2 to TRBJ2-5; D ambiguous. The CDR3 totals 14 residues. Trimming cost V 2 bases and J 4 bases, with 11 bases left between them. Germline CDR1 SNHLY, CDR2 FYNNEI. The CDR3 here is CASSETAARETQYF. The CDR3, as DNA: TGTGCCAGCAGTGAAACGGCGGCCAGAGAGACCCAGTACTTC.

V gene TRBV5-5 combines with J gene TRBJ1-2, with 7 bases lining up with TRBD1. J was trimmed by 5 bases and V by 5 bases; bases with no gene match: 15. Germline V gene sequence: CDR1 SGHKS, CDR2 YYEKEE (reference sequence). The CDR3 totals 16 residues. The CDR3 spells CASSFTGARTSYGYTF. CDR3 DNA sequence: TGTGCCAGCAGTTTTACAGGGGCCCGCACCTCATATGGCTACACCTTC.

The chain couples TRBV4-1 to TRBJ1-5; 10 bases match TRBD1. There are 18 residues in the CDR3. Trimming took 2 bases from V and 1 from J; bases not matched to a gene: 8. Germline V CDR1 and CDR2: MGHRA, YSYEKL. The CDR3 nucleotides are TGCGCCAGCAGCCAACCGGGACAGGGGCCGGTAAGCAATCAGCCCCAGCATTTT. Protein: CASSQPGQGPVSNQPQHF.

This sequence joins TRBV5-6 and TRBJ2-7; 7 bases match TRBD1. V lost 0 bases to trimming and J lost 2 bases; unmatched junction nucleotides: 2. In germline, CDR1 is SGHDT, CDR2 YYEEEE. The CDR3 is 14 residues long. As DNA, the CDR3 is TGTGCCAGCAGCTTGGGGGACAGCACCTACGAGCAGTACTTC. Encoded protein: CASSLGDSTYEQYF. Combining the CDR3 with reference TRBV5-6 and TRBJ2-7 gives the whole variable domain DAGVTQSPTHLIKTRGQQVTLRCSPKSGHDTVSWYQQALGQGPQFIFQYYEEEERQRGNFPDRFSGHQFPNYSSELNVNALLLGDSALYLCASSLGDSTYEQYFGPGTRLTVT.